This T cell receptor (beta chain) stems from a study of naive and memory T cell subsets. Whole-study results and caveats: The RNA method is potentially sensitive to activation and differentiation changes.

Four PCR rounds used nested alpha and beta constant region primers plus the SP2 primer. TCRdb used MiXCR to reprocess the 5' RACE reads, holding one entry per CDR3 protein. The table includes about 56,000 distinct CDR3 sequences, 7.6% detected once. J lost 1 base, V lost 5 bases, and 5 bases had no gene match. CDR3 size: 15 residues. This clonotype was counted ten times or more. Its antigen is unidentified. TCR cDNA received a 3' ligated oligonucleotide that carried a UMI. Adult healthy volunteers gave 2.5 ml peripheral blood for whole-blood RNA. Unsorted total RNA, roughly 1 to 1,100 ng, was DNase treated before reverse transcription.

The chain uses TRBV12-3 or TRBV12-4 and TRBJ1-5; 7 bases are a match to TRBD1. The receptor was isolated from a female donor in good health. The CDR3 DNA reads as TGTGCCAGCAGTCGTCAGGGGGGAAGCAATCAGCCCCAGCATTTT. It specifies CASSRQGGSNQPQHF.